Here is one TCR beta chain with its context. Its matching antigen is unknown. A far larger clone lies a single base away; this is likely a read error. This table comes from immunoSEQ multiplex PCR, and its TCRdb copy is limited to in-frame clones, with some not included. In the table there are approximately 100,000 clones, about 53% of which are singletons. The entry originates in a study of cytotoxic CD8 clonotypes in ibrutinib-treated CLL. Overall study: Within the patient group, roughly 12 were relapsed/refractory and roughly 15 treatment-naive, and approximately 17 were IGHV unmutated. Response specimens were obtained following a median treatment duration of about 12 months, with a range of 6 to 36.

The CDR3 totals 11 residues. Trimming shortened V by 2 bases and J by 4 bases, and 3 bases separated the two germline ends. Germline V gene sequence: CDR1 SGHTS, CDR2 YDEGEE. General study results and limits: Progressing and sustained-remission patients had different sampling times.

As input for TCR beta libraries, approximately 2 micrograms of genomic DNA came from cryopreserved PBMCs. The sequence was obtained from a human donor with chronic lymphocytic leukemia. The chain is built from TRBV5-8 and TRBJ2-5; D unclear. The sequenced sample was PBMCs, obtained after 24 months of ibrutinib treatment. The DNA of the CDR3 is TGTGCCAGCAGCTTCCGAGAGACCCAGTACTTC. Amino acids: CASSFRETQYF.